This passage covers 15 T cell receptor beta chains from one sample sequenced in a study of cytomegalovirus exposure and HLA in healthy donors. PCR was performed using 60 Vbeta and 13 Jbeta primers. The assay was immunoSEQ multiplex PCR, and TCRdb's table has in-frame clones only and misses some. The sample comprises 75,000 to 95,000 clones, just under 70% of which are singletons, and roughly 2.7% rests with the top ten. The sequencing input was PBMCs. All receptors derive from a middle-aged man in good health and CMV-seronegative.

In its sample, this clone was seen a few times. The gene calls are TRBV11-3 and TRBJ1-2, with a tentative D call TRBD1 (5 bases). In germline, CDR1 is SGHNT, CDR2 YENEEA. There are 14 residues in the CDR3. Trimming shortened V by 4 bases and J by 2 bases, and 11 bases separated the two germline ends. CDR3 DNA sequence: TGTGCCAGCAGCTCCCGTTCAGGGAACTATGGCTACACCTTC. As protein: CASSSRSGNYGYTF.

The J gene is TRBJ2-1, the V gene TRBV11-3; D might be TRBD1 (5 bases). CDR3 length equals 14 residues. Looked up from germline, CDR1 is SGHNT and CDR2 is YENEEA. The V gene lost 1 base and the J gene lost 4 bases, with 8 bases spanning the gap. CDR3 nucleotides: TGTGCCAGCAGCTTAGGGGGCGGATACAATGAGCAGTTCTTC. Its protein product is CASSLGGGYNEQFF.

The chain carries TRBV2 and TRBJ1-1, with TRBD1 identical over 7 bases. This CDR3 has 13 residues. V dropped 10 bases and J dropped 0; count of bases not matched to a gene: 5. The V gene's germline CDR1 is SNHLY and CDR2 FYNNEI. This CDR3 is CATQTGMNTEAFF. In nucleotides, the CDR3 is TGTGCCACCCAGACAGGGATGAACACTGAAGCTTTCTTT. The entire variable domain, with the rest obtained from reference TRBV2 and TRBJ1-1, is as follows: EPEVTQTPSHQVTQMGQEVILRCVPISNHLYFYWYRQILGQKVEFLVSFYNNEISEKSEIFDDQFSVERPDGSNFTLKIRSTKLEDSAMYFCATQTGMNTEAFFGQGTRLTVV.

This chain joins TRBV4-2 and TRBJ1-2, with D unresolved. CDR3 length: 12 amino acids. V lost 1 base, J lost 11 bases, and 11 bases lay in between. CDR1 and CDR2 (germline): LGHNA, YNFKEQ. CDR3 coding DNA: TGTGCCAGCAGCCAAGCCAACGGTGCTTACACCTTC. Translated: CASSQANGAYTF.

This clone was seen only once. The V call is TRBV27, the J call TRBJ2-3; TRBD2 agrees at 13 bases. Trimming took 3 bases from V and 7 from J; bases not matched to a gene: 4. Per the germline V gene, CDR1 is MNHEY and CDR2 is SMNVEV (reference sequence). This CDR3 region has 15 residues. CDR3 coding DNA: TGTGCCAGCAGTTTGACTAGCGGGGGGTTTCATACGCAGTATTTT. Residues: CASSLTSGGFHTQYF.

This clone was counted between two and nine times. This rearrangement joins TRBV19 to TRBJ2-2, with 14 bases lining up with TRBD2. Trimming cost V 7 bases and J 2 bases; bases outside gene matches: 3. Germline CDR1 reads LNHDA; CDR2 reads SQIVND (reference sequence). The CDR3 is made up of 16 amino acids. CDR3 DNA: TGTGCCAGTATTGGACTAGCGGGAGGAAACACCGGGGAGCTGTTTTTT. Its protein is CASIGLAGGNTGELFF.

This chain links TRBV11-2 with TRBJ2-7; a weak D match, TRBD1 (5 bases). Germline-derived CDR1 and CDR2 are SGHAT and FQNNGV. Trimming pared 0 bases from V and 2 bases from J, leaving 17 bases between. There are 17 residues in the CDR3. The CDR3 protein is CASSLEGPGAGPYEQYF. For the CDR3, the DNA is TGTGCCAGCAGCTTAGAGGGTCCTGGGGCAGGTCCCTACGAGCAGTACTTC.

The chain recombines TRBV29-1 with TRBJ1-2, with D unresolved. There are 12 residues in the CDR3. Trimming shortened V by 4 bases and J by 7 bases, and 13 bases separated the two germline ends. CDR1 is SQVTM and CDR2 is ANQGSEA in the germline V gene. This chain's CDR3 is CSVVHGWRGYTF. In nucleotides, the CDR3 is TGCAGCGTTGTCCACGGGTGGCGTGGCTACACCTTC.

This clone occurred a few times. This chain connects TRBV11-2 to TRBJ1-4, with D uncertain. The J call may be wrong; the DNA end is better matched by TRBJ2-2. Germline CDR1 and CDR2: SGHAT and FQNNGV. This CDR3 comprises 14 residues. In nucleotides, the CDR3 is TGTGCCAGCAGCTTTGATTCTAACGGCCGGGAGCTGTTTTTT. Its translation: CASSFDSNGRELFF.

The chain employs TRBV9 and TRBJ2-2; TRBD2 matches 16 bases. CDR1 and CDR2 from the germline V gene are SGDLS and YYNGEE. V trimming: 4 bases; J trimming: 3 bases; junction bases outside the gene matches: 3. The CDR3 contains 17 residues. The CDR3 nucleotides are TGTGCCAGCAGCCTGGGACTAGCGGGAGGGGACACCGGGGAGCTGTTTTTT. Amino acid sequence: CASSLGLAGGDTGELFF.

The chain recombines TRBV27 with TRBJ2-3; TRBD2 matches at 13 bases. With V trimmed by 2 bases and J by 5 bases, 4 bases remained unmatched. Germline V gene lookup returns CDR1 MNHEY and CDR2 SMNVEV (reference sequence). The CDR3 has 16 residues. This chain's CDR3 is CASSLTSGGAGDTQYF. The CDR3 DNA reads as TGTGCCAGCAGTTTAACTAGCGGGGGGGCCGGAGATACGCAGTATTTT.

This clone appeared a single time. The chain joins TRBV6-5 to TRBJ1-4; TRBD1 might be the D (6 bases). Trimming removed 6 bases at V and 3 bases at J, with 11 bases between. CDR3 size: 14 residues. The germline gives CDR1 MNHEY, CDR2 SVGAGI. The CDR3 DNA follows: TGTGCCAGCAGCCGGACAGCCTCTAATGAAAAACTGTTTTTT. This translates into CASSRTASNEKLFF.

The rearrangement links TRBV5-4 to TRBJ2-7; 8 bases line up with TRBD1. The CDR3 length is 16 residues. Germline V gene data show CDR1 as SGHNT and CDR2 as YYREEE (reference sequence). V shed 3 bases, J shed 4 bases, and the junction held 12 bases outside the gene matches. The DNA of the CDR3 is TGTGCCAGCAGCTACTCTGGTGCAGGGGGCTGGTACGAGCAGTACGTC. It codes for CASSYSGAGGWYEQYV.

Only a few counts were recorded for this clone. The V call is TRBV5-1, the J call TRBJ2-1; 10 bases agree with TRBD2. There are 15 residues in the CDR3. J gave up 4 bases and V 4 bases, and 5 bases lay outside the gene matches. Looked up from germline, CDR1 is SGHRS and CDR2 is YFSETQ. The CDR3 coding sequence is TGCGCCAGCAGCCCGACTAGCGGGCCGTACAATGAGCAGTTCTTC. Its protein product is CASSPTSGPYNEQFF. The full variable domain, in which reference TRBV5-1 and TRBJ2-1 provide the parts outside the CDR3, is KAGVTQTPRYLIKTRGQQVTLSCSPISGHRSVSWYQQTPGQGLQFLFEYFSETQRNKGNFPGRFSGRQFSNSRSEMNVSTLELGDSALYLCASSPTSGPYNEQFFGPGTRLTVL.

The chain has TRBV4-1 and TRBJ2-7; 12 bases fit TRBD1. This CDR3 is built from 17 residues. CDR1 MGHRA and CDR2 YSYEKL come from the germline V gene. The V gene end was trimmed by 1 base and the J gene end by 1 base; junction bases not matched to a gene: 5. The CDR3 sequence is CASSQVGQGALSYEQYF. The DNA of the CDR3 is TGCGCCAGCAGCCAAGTGGGACAGGGGGCGTTATCCTACGAGCAGTACTTC.